This T cell receptor beta chain was recovered during a study of CXCR3-negative and CXCR3-positive naive CD8 T cells (dated by TCRdb to the late 2010s). With respect to the entire study: In total, about 135 million TRB reads were obtained, or roughly 1.5 +/- 0.3 million reads per library. Data from fewer than 12 donors, pooled across two independent experiments, went into the diversity and physicochemical repertoire analyses. Naive subsets from a handful of donors and memory cells from 3 donors were included in the TRBV-TRBJ cluster analysis. The paper as a whole reports these results and caveats: TRB CDR3s from CXCR3-positive naive cells showed higher hydrophobicity (lower Kidera factor 4), lower energy, and higher strength and volume indices than CXCR3-negative naive cells. Freshly isolated PBMCs were used for most assays because CXCR3 expression partially decreased after cryopreservation. Repertoire diversity was comparably high in both naive subsets but much lower in memory CD8+ T cells. Within the same donor, TRBV-TRBJ usage looked similar between naive CXCR3-negative and CXCR3-positive cells, but memory cells had distinct patterns. Surface CD5, linked to self-reactivity in mice, was comparable between naive subsets; TCR interaction strength was therefore also inferred from TRB CDR3 physicochemical properties.

Sequencing instrument: NextSeq 550. The Human TCR Profiling Kit (MiLaboratory) was used to prepare UMI-labeled 5' RACE TRB cDNA libraries. cDNA synthesis used the entire amount of extracted RNA, and PCR amplification then used the entire amount of cDNA produced. Libraries were prepared in parallel using an identical number of PCR cycles. The paper's processing steps were these. With a minimum of two reads required per UMI, MIGEC and MiXCR pulled out about 49,000 +/- 11,000 unique UMI-labeled TRB cDNA molecules from each library. On average, 40,000 +/- 10,000 functional in-frame TRB CDR3 nucleotide clonotypes lacking stop codons were found per library. After downsampling to 5000 UMI-labeled TRB molecules per sample, diversity metrics such as normalized Shannon-Wiener and Chao1 were calculated in VDJtools. For the central five CDR3 residues, VDJtools calculated physicochemical properties weighted by clonotype size, namely interaction energy, strength, volume and Kidera factor 4. The reads went through TCRdb reprocessing, and each CDR3 protein sequence gets one entry with no DNA. These V and J calls rely on TCRdb rather than the paper's analysis. The record for this sample contains some 67,000 distinct CDR3 sequences. Together, the top ten hold approximately 1.5% of the sample.

The CDR3 holds 12 amino acids from the cysteine to the phenylalanine. No DNA is listed. Each CD8+ T cell subset was flow-sorted in triplicate, with some 300,000 cells per subset placed directly into RLT lysis buffer. To exclude memory contaminants, naive CD8+ T cells were stringently defined as CD45RO-CCR7+CD27+CD95-. Peripheral blood mononuclear cells were isolated from buffy coats using standard density gradient centrifugation. A FACSAria III was used to flow-sort naive CXCR3-negative and CXCR3-positive CD8+ T cells. Total RNA was extracted from sorted cells using an RNeasy Mini Kit. As concerns this clonotype: What this receptor recognizes is not known.

Sequences were obtained from naive CXCR3- CD8+ T cells from blood. In the paper's terms, the cell subset or site label means: CD45RO-CCR7+CD27+CD95- naive CD8+ T cells lacking CXCR3 (TNR3-). The sequence is built from TRBV12-3 or TRBV12-4 and TRBJ1-2. This TCR came from a human donor in good health. Some clones in this sample may be carry-over from other donors' samples. Here the CDR3 is given as CASRPPNYGYTF.